The 2 T cell receptor beta chains presented below share a single source sample, sequenced in a study of blood T cells in healthy people across ages. A second 7 to 11 cycle PCR used barcoded and J-beta primers. TCRdb recomputed calls from the 5' RACE reads with MiXCR, one row per CDR3 protein. The sample yields 660,000 or so distinct CDR3 sequences, 58% seen once. Sequenced sample: blood. The source is a man between 60 and 75 years old in good health.

This chain joins TRBV7-2 and TRBJ2-5; 9 nucleotides align to TRBD1. The DNA end is more similar to TRBJ2-7, so the J call may be wrong. In germline, CDR1 is SGHTA, CDR2 FQGNSA. CDR3 length equals 14 residues. The CDR3 coding sequence is TGTGCCAGCCAAGCCAGGACAGGGGCCCCCGAGCAGTACTTC. It translates to CASQARTGAPEQYF.

The gene calls are TRBV20-1 and TRBJ2-3; 13 bases align to TRBD2. The CDR3 is made up of 16 amino acids. Germline V CDR1 and CDR2: DFQATT, SNEGSKA (reference sequence). V was pared by 3 bases and J by 4 bases, with 7 bases of the junction left unmatched. CDR3 nucleotide sequence: TGCAGTGCTAGGGGGCTTACTAGCGGGGGGGCAGATACGCAGTATTTT. This sequence encodes CSARGLTSGGADTQYF.